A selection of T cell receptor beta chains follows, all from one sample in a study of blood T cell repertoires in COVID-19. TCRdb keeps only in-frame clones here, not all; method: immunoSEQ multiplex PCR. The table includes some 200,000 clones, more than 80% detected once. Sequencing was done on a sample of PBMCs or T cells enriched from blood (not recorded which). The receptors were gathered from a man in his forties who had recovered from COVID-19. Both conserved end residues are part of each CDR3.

CDR3: CASRGRGDRGNLSGNTIYF
V: TRBV6-4

CDR3: CASSSPGGRTGELFF
V: TRBV9

CDR3: CASSSTSGGALGTQYF
V: TRBV5-4

CDR3: CASKRDSRSYEQYF
V: TRBV2

CDR3: CASSPPGTANEKLFF
V: TRBV5-4

CDR3: CASSIDLGRVGNQPQHF
V: TRBV19

CDR3: CATSFPGGGNTEAFF
V: TRBV15

CDR3: CASTSGNTIYF
V: TRBV12-3/TRBV12-4

CDR3: CASSKGQGTTGELFF
V: TRBV4-1

CDR3: CAWALRTTFGEQYF
V: TRBV30

CDR3: CSSGQGKGQPQHF
V: TRBV29-1

CDR3: CASSHGQAGDTEAFF
V: TRBV4-1

CDR3: CASSESRENSPLHF
V: TRBV10-1

CDR3: CASSPQTGNSPLHF
V: TRBV7-2

CDR3: CASSLGQDVNYGYTF
V: TRBV11-1

CDR3: CASSSGTDTQYF
V: TRBV28

CDR3: CATSETGQSYEQYF
V: TRBV24-1

CDR3: CASSLRERGGEEQFF
V: TRBV18

CDR3: CASSEGPVGGRNSPLHF
V: TRBV6-1

CDR3: CASSPTEVLNTEAFF
V: TRBV11-2

CDR3: CASSYSAGMRQPQHF
V: TRBV6-5

CDR3: CASKAGAGNTIYF
V: TRBV12-3/TRBV12-4

CDR3: CASSSMGTGSVFRF
V: TRBV2

CDR3: CASSRSFGSYEQYF
V: TRBV19

CDR3: CASSLSNNSPLHF
V: TRBV11-2

CDR3: CASSLGSRFVGLNHGYTF
V: TRBV7-8

CDR3: CASSWGGVFRVEQFF
V: TRBV6-5

CDR3: CASGLVFFRGSSRYEQYF
V: TRBV12-5

CDR3: CAISETGVYGYTF
V: TRBV10-3

CDR3: CASSIGQGNEQYF
V: TRBV19

CDR3: CASRRGRTGRGETQYF
V: TRBV11-2

CDR3: CASSQDPWDRGLTEAFF
V: TRBV14

CDR3: CASSLAGVLYGYTF
V: TRBV5-4

CDR3: CASSRLDYTQYF
V: TRBV12-3/TRBV12-4

CDR3: CASSWDRQETQYF
V: TRBV5-4

CDR3: CASSLNRDGYTF
V: TRBV7-8

CDR3: CASSLQTLQGRDTEAFF
V: TRBV5-8

CDR3: CASSVGQGNYGYTF
V: TRBV6-4

CDR3: CATLKGASGRNTGELFF
V: TRBV3-1/TRBV3-2

CDR3: CASSPPGQGNQPQHF
V: TRBV7-9

CDR3: CAITLDRGYGYTF
V: TRBV10-3

CDR3: CAWRVTGLANYGYTF
V: TRBV30

CDR3: CASSPGQGVETQYF
V: TRBV5-1

CDR3: CASSLKQGEQYF
V: TRBV18

CDR3: CASSIEPGQGNEAFF
V: TRBV19

CDR3: CAWLVEVGRGFSGELFF
V: TRBV30

CDR3: CATSRDRVYRGLVYF
V: TRBV15

CDR3: CASSIDRGKFGYTF
V: TRBV19

CDR3: CASSQASTSAYEQYF
V: TRBV4-2

CDR3: CASSALAGAYNEQFF
V: TRBV6-5

CDR3: CASSPTGSAGYTF
V: TRBV4-1

CDR3: CASSPFPGQMNSPLHF
V: TRBV18

CDR3: CASSLWGHNMNTEAFF
V: TRBV7-8

CDR3: CASSNRDRVHGYTF
V: TRBV27

CDR3: CASSPPGQGRETQYF
V: TRBV18

CDR3: CASRDYYEQYF
V: TRBV5-1

CDR3: CASSFRDQNTGELFF
V: TRBV11-2

CDR3: CASSPELNYGGYTF
V: TRBV6-5

CDR3: CASTEGGNYGYTF
V: TRBV2

CDR3: CASRQGNTEAFF
V: TRBV2